These 13 T cell receptor beta chains share one sample of origin, sequenced in a study of T cells in Graves' hyperthyroidism and ophthalmopathy. It was RNA transcripts that yielded the amplified TCR beta CDR3 regions. Primed by the HTBI set, a first-round RT-PCR was run on the TCR CDR3. One entry per CDR3 protein, called by TCRdb with MiXCR from the multiplex PCR reads. The repertoire holds approximately 210,000 distinct CDR3 sequences, under 20% seen once, with under 65% in the top ten. Sequencing was carried out using blood. These receptors were taken from a middle-aged man with Graves' hyperthyroidism.

This clonotype has ten or more counts. This rearrangement joins TRBV5-1 to TRBJ2-1, with D perhaps matching TRBD2 (5 bases). CDR1 SGHRS and CDR2 YFSETQ come from the germline V gene. The CDR3 covers 13 residues. Between the trimmed V and J ends, which lost 0 bases and 9 bases, there was a span of 10 bases. This CDR3 is CASSLATRFEQFF. CDR3 bases: TGCGCCAGCAGCTTGGCCACTAGATTTGAGCAGTTCTTC.

This clonotype was counted at least ten times. This chain links TRBV6-6 with TRBJ1-4; the D is unclear. The CDR3 runs to 15 residues. Trimming removed 0 bases from V and 0 bases from J, with 5 bases in between. CDR1 and CDR2 from the germline V gene are MNHNY and SVGAGI (reference sequence). The CDR3 spells CASSYSGATNEKLFF. In DNA form, the CDR3 reads TGTGCCAGCAGTTACTCGGGAGCAACTAATGAAAAACTGTTTTTT.

Turning to this clonotype: With a much larger clone just one base away, this may be a read error. The chain links TRBV29-1 to TRBJ2-1; D is ambiguous. This CDR3 is built from 15 residues. Per germline, CDR1 SQVTM and CDR2 ANQGSEA. The V gene lost 0 bases and the J gene lost 5 bases, with 14 bases spanning the gap. CDR3 DNA: TGCAGCGTTGAAGATACGGCGGATAACCACAATGAGCAGTTCTTC. It translates to CSVEDTADNHNEQFF.

The chain uses TRBV12-3 or TRBV12-4 and TRBJ2-5, with a tentative D call TRBD1 (6 bases). With 6 bases removed from V and 5 bases from J, the gap between germline ends came to 16 bases. The CDR3 extends over 14 amino acids. The CDR3 coding sequence is TGTGCCAGCAGGCCCGCCACAGGGTTGGAGACCCAGTACTTC. Its protein is CASRPATGLETQYF.

This clonotype was detected many times. This rearrangement joins TRBV6-2 or TRBV6-3 to TRBJ2-5; 7 bases fit TRBD2. The CDR3 spans 14 residues. With 6 bases clipped from V and 5 bases from J, the junction kept 9 bases outside the gene matches. Germline-derived CDR1 and CDR2 are MNHEY and SVGEGT. The CDR3, as DNA: TGTGCCAGCAGGCCCAGACTAGCATTGGAGACCCAGTACTTC. Protein sequence: CASRPRLALETQYF.

This clonotype was found a few times. The J gene is TRBJ1-1, the V gene TRBV30, with 7 bases aligning to TRBD1. The germline gives CDR1 GTSNPN, CDR2 SVGIG (reference sequence). V lost 3 bases and J lost 6; bases outside the gene matches: 4. The CDR3 has 12 residues. CDR3 amino acids: CAWRTGPPEAFF. DNA for the CDR3: TGTGCCTGGAGGACAGGGCCCCCTGAAGCTTTCTTT.

In its sample, this clonotype was seen many times. This rearrangement joins TRBV6-2 or TRBV6-3 to TRBJ2-7; 10 positions agree with TRBD2. CDR1 and CDR2 from the germline V gene are MNHEY and SVGEGT. J was trimmed by 3 bases and V by 6 bases; bases with no gene match: 5. The CDR3 totals 14 residues. The CDR3 nucleotides are TGTGCCAGCAGAGGACTAGCGGACCACTACGAGCAGTACTTC. Its translation is CASRGLADHYEQYF.

This clonotype has only a few counts. The rearrangement links TRBV10-3 to TRBJ1-1, with D perhaps matching TRBD1 (6 bases). The CDR3 is 12 residues long. Germline V gives CDR1 ENHRY, CDR2 SYGVKD. V was shortened by 11 bases and J by 7 bases, with 17 bases between the two germline ends. Written as DNA, the CDR3 is TGTGCCGCCAGACAGGCGGCGGGTGAAGCTTTCTTT. Translation: CAARQAAGEAFF.

This clonotype appeared many times. This rearrangement joins TRBV29-1 to TRBJ2-3; TRBD1 matches at 11 bases. J lost 5 bases, V lost 3 bases, and 4 bases had no gene match. This CDR3 spans 14 amino acids. The germline V gene has CDR1 SQVTM and CDR2 ANQGSEA. CDR3 sequence (DNA): TGCAGCGTTGAGGACAGGGGGCTGGAAGATACGCAGTATTTT. Protein: CSVEDRGLEDTQYF.

This clonotype has ten or more counts. The chain employs TRBV7-3 and TRBJ2-2, with D uncertain. This CDR3 is 13 amino acids long. Between the trimmed V and J ends, which lost 3 bases and 6 bases, there was a span of 8 bases. CDR1 is SGHTA, CDR2 FQGTGA, per germline. The CDR3 DNA reads as TGTGCCAGCAGCTTGCAGCGTGCCGGGGAGCTGTTTTTT. Translated, it gives CASSLQRAGELFF. The complete variable domain, with remaining parts taken from reference TRBV7-3 and TRBJ2-2, reads GAGVSQTPSNKVTEKGKYVELRCDPISGHTALYWYRQSLGQGPEFLIYFQGTGAADDSGLPNDRFFAVRPEGSVSTLKIQRTERGDSAVYLCASSLQRAGELFFGEGSRLTVL.

This clonotype has at least ten counts. The chain links TRBV5-1 to TRBJ2-5; 13 nucleotides align to TRBD2. CDR3 length equals 14 residues. Germline CDR1 is SGHRS and CDR2 is YFSETQ. The V gene end was trimmed by 3 bases and the J gene end by 4 bases; junction bases not matched to a gene: 0. CDR3 sequence reads: CASSWTSGGETQYF. The DNA for the CDR3 is TGCGCCAGCAGCTGGACTAGCGGGGGAGAGACCCAGTACTTC.

The table lists this clonotype with many counts. This chain links TRBV6-1 with TRBJ1-3; D ambiguous. The CDR3 contains 15 residues. Deletions cut 5 bases from V and 0 bases from J, with 11 bases between. Germline CDR1 and CDR2: MNHNS and SASEGT. In DNA form, the CDR3 reads TGTGCCAGCAGTTCACACGGATTCTCTGGAAACACCATATATTTT. Translation gives CASSSHGFSGNTIYF.

In its sample, this clonotype was seen many times. This chain connects TRBV28 to TRBJ2-7, with D possibly TRBD2 on 6 matching bases. With 4 bases removed from V and 2 bases from J, the gap between germline ends came to 12 bases. The CDR3 is 14 amino acids. Germline lookup yields CDR1 MDHEN and CDR2 SYDVKM. CDR3 sequence (DNA): TGTGCCAGCAGTTCGGGCCGGGGGACCTACGAGCAGTACTTC. This gives the protein CASSSGRGTYEQYF.